These 13 T cell receptor beta chains came from one sample sequenced in a study of response to subunit inactivated influenza vaccine. TCRdb re-called the RT-PCR reads with MiXCR, one entry per CDR3 protein. The sample consists of more than 450,000 distinct CDR3 sequences, roughly 10% of them appearing once. These data are also associated with another study on T cells expressing NK-cell markers. Per that study: As the method of synthesis, 5'RACE template switching with UMIs yielded TCR beta cDNA.

The sample in question was PBMCs from blood, obtained on the day of vaccination. The receptors were sampled from a man in his fifties or sixties who received an inactivated influenza vaccine.

This clonotype was seen a few times. The chain joins TRBV20-1 to TRBJ2-5, with D uncertain. The V and J ends lost 6 bases and 5 bases respectively, with 13 bases between them. Germline CDR1 DFQATT, CDR2 SNEGSKA (reference sequence). CDR3 length equals 12 residues. CDR3 sequence: CSARTIAETQYF. The CDR3 DNA follows: TGCAGTGCGCGAACAATTGCGGAGACCCAGTACTTC.

The CDR3 protein is CASSPLAGGPGNEQFF. The CDR3 DNA is TGTGCCAGCAGTCCCTTAGCGGGAGGACCGGGGAATGAGCAGTTCTTC. The V call is TRBV6-1, the J call TRBJ2-1, with TRBD2 matching over 10 bases. This CDR3 has 16 residues. In germline, CDR1 is MNHNS, CDR2 SASEGT. The junction had 11 bases not matched to a gene; V was cut back by 5 bases and J by 7 bases.

The J gene is TRBJ2-1, the V gene TRBV28, with TRBD2 matching 8 bases. The germline CDR1 and CDR2 sequences are MDHEN and SYDVKM. J was trimmed by 10 bases and V by 8 bases; bases with no gene match: 13. This CDR3 is built from 14 residues. The CDR3 DNA follows: TGTGCCAGCTTTCGCGCCAGCGGGAGTTGGGAGCAGTTCTTC. Translation: CASFRASGSWEQFF.

As to this clonotype: A much more abundant neighbour one base away suggests this may be a read error. The chain uses TRBV12-3 or TRBV12-4 and TRBJ2-7; D gene ambiguous. This CDR3 comprises 14 residues. V lost 8 bases and J lost 0, with 14 bases in between. CDR3 residues: CASSKAACSYEQYF. CDR3 nucleotide sequence: TGTGCCAGCTCCAAAGCCGCATGCTCCTACGAGCAGTACTTC.

At least ten counts were recorded for this clonotype. The V gene is TRBV9, the J gene TRBJ2-1; D call uncertain. CDR1 SGDLS and CDR2 YYNGEE come from the germline V gene. The CDR3 is 14 residues long. V gave up 0 bases and J gave up 5 bases, with 9 bases separating them. The chain's CDR3 is CASSVVSRDNEQFF. In DNA form, the CDR3 reads TGTGCCAGCAGCGTAGTCTCCAGAGACAATGAGCAGTTCTTC.

This clonotype was picked up a small number of times. The V gene is TRBV15, the J gene TRBJ2-5; 10 positions match TRBD1. CDR1 LNHNV and CDR2 YYDKDF come from the germline V gene (reference sequence). The CDR3 is made up of 17 amino acids. Trimming cost V 2 bases and J 4 bases; bases outside gene matches: 10. CDR3 residues: CATSRTLTGGSGETQYF. The CDR3 DNA reads as TGTGCCACCAGCAGAACCCTGACAGGGGGCTCGGGAGAGACCCAGTACTTC.

This clonotype has a handful of counts. The chain couples TRBV20-1 to TRBJ2-4, with 7 bases fitting TRBD1. The germline V gene has CDR1 DFQATT and CDR2 SNEGSKA (reference sequence). The V gene end was trimmed by 5 bases and the J gene end by 13 bases; junction bases not matched to a gene: 8. The CDR3 is 11 amino acids. The CDR3 here is CSAGGQSLQYF. The CDR3, as DNA: TGCAGTGCTGGGGGACAGTCGCTACAGTACTTC.

This clonotype was counted only a few times. The chain combines TRBV3-1 with TRBJ2-7, with TRBD2 matching over 9 bases. Germline V gives CDR1 LGHDT, CDR2 YNNKEL (reference sequence). The CDR3 totals 14 residues. Trimming cost V 3 bases and J 6 bases; bases outside gene matches: 6. CDR3 protein: CASSHVAGAAEQYF. In nucleotides, the CDR3 is TGTGCCAGCAGCCATGTAGCGGGAGCCGCCGAGCAGTACTTC.

The sample holds many counts of this clonotype. The chain carries TRBV7-9 and TRBJ2-7, with no clear D. This CDR3 spans 13 amino acids. Germline V lookup: CDR1 SEHNR, CDR2 FQNEAQ (reference sequence). V lost 0 bases and J 6 bases, leaving 9 bases between the germline ends. The CDR3 DNA is TGTGCCAGCAGCTTAGCGGAAGGGTTCGAGCAGTACTTC. Its translation: CASSLAEGFEQYF.

This chain uses TRBV10-3 with TRBJ2-5, with 9 positions matching TRBD2. Germline loops: CDR1 ENHRY, CDR2 SYGVKD. After removal of 10 bases from V and 5 bases from J, the junction contained 14 bases not matched to a gene. This CDR3 spans 15 amino acids. The CDR3 spells CATGGRGGARETQYF. CDR3 nucleotide sequence: TGTGCCACCGGTGGCCGCGGGGGGGCCCGGGAGACCCAGTACTTC.

This clonotype was found many times. This chain connects TRBV5-1 to TRBJ2-7; 10 bases are shared with TRBD1. The CDR3 has 14 residues. The V and J ends lost 4 bases and 3 bases, in that order; junction bases with no gene match: 4. Germline lookup yields CDR1 SGHRS and CDR2 YFSETQ. CDR3 DNA sequence: TGCGCCAGCAGCCTGGACAGGGGGGGCTACGAGCAGTACTTC. This sequence encodes CASSLDRGGYEQYF.

The sample holds a few counts of this clonotype. The chain combines TRBV10-3 with TRBJ1-4; D may be TRBD1 (5 bases). V lost 8 bases, J lost 8 bases, and 15 bases lay in between. The length of the CDR3 is 13 residues. Germline values: CDR1 ENHRY, CDR2 SYGVKD. This CDR3 is CAIAAGNEEKLFF. CDR3 sequence (DNA): TGTGCCATCGCGGCAGGGAACGAAGAAAAACTGTTTTTT.

In this sample, this clonotype turned up a few times. CDR3 coding DNA: TGCAGTGCTACCCCGGCCCTGGGGGATCAGCCCCAGCATTTT. Its protein is CSATPALGDQPQHF. V usage is TRBV20-1 and J usage is TRBJ1-5; D is possibly TRBD1 (5 bases). Germline V gene sequence: CDR1 DFQATT, CDR2 SNEGSKA (reference sequence). V was cut by 4 bases and J by 5 bases, with 15 bases left in between. CDR3 length equals 14 residues.